This T cell receptor beta chain originates from a study of control samples from healthy donors and cancer patients. Measured with immunoSEQ multiplex PCR; TCRdb has only the in-frame clones, and not every one. The repertoire holds more than 75,000 clones, about four fifths seen once, with about 35% in the top ten. With 1 base removed from V and 4 bases from J, the gap between germline ends came to 11 bases. The CDR3 spans 15 residues. CDR1 and CDR2 (germline): MNHNS, SASEGT. The chain carries TRBV6-1 and TRBJ1-5; D unclear. What was sequenced was PBMCs. This receptor was taken from an older man with lung cancer. CDR3 nucleotide sequence: TGTGCCAGCAGTGAAGAACGACTGAATAATCAGCCCCAGCATTTT. It encodes CASSEERLNNQPQHF.